This TCR beta chain is from a study of beta chain features in type 1 diabetes. About the study: All samples combined gave about 100 million sorted cells for examination. Whole-study results and caveats: HLA effects on TCRB rearrangement stayed unresolved here. Shorter TCRB CDR3s, moderately but significantly so, were found in Type 1 diabetes patients in all four CD4+ subsets.

Isolated RNA was reverse transcribed in full, so expressed TCRB transcripts were sequenced. Data came from immunoSEQ multiplex PCR; TCRdb stores just in-frame clones and leaves some out. Counted here are roughly 330,000 clones, 11% occurring once; the ten biggest clones make up under 0.02%. A word on this clone: No antigen is known for it.

The CDR3 sequence is 14 residues long. CDR1 and CDR2 from the germline V gene are GTSNPN and SVGIG (reference sequence). The V end was cut by 5 bases, the J end by 0 bases, with 8 bases between. The TCR comes from a woman aged 30 to 39 in good health. The chain links TRBV30 to TRBJ2-6; D possibly corresponds to TRBD1 (5 bases). The material sequenced was naive CD4+ T cells from blood. The chain's CDR3 is CAWDSPSGANVLTF. Written as DNA, the CDR3 is TGTGCCTGGGACAGCCCCTCTGGGGCCAACGTCCTGACTTTC.